This T cell receptor beta chain originates from a study of shared clonotypes between healthy human individuals. General study findings and limits: Several donors held approximately 4.5% of naive CD4 clonotypes in common. Memory subsets generally showed lower estimated richness than naive subsets.

Repertoires were generated with immunoSEQ multiplex PCR, while TCRdb's copy carries only in-frame clones and drops some. Here the sample spans some 1.5 million clones, around 97% being singletons. The germline gives CDR1 SGHVS, CDR2 FQNEAQ. The V end was cut by 1 base, the J end by 10 bases, with 14 bases between. CDR3 size: 14 residues. Healthy HIV-negative adults without recent acute infections or vaccinations served as donors. Turning to this clone: As yet, its antigen is unknown.

Sequenced sample: naive CD4+ T cells sorted from blood. Subset noted: CD45RA+ positively selected. The TCR was taken from a man aged 25-45 years in good health. The chain recombines TRBV7-8 with TRBJ2-1; D might be TRBD2 (5 bases). The CDR3 bases are TGTGCCAGCAGCTTAGTTAGGTCGGAGCGGGAGCAGTTCTTC. It is translated as CASSLVRSEREQFF.